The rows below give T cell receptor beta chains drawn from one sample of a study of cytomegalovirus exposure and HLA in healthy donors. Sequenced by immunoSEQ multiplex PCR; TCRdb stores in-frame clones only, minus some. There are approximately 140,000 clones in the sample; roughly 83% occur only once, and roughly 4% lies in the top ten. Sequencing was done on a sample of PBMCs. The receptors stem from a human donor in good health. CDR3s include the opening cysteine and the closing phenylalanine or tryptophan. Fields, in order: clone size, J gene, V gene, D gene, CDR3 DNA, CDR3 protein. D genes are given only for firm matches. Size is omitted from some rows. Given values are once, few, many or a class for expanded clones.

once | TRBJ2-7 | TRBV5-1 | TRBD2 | TGCGCCAGCAGGGCCCTAGCGGCCAGCTCCTACGAGCAGTACTTC | CASRALAASSYEQYF
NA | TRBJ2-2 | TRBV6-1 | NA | TGTGCCAGCAGTGGACGGGCGAACACCGGGGAGCTGTTTTTT | CASSGRANTGELFF
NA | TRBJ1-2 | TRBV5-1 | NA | TGCGCCAGCAGCTTAACCGACAGAAACTATGGCTACACCTTC | CASSLTDRNYGYTF
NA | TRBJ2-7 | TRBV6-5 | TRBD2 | TGTGCCAGCAGTTATAGGGGAGGGGAGCAGTACTTC | CASSYRGGEQYF
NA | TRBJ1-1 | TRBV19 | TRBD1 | TGTGCCAGTAGAGAGGGGGCGCTTGCTTTCACTGAAGCTTTCTTT | CASREGALAFTEAFF
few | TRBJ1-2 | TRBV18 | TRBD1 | TGTGCCAGCTCATCGGACAGGTTTCGGGACTACACCTTC | CASSSDRFRDYTF
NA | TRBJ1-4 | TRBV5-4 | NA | TGTGCCAGCAGCTTGGGTCAGGGAACTAATGAAAAACTGTTTTTT | CASSLGQGTNEKLFF
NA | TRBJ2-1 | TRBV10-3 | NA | TGTGCCATCAGTGGGTTAACAGCCCAGAATGAGCAGTTCTTC | CAISGLTAQNEQFF
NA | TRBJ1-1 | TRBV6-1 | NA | TGTGCCAGCCAGACTCAGAACACTGAAGCTTTCTTT | CASQTQNTEAFF
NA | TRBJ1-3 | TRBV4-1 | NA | TGCGCCAGCACCACCGTGGGCAGGGGTGACGGAAACACCATATATTTT | CASTTVGRGDGNTIYF
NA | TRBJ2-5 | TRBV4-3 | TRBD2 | TGCGCCAGCAGCCAAGCGGGGAGGGCCCAAGAGACCCAGTACTTC | CASSQAGRAQETQYF
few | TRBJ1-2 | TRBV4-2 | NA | TGTGCCAGCAGCCAAGAAATAGGCGCGCGGCATGGCTACACCTTC | CASSQEIGARHGYTF
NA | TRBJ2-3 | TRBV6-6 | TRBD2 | TGTGCCAGCACACCATGGGGGGGTACTAGCACAGATACGCAGTATTTT | CASTPWGGTSTDTQYF
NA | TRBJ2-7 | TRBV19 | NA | TGTGCCAGTAGCGGGCAGGGGTGGGACGAGCAGTACTTC | CASSGQGWDEQYF
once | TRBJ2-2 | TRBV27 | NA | TGTGCCAGCAGTTTCCCTAGTGGGACCGGGGAGCTGTTTTTT | CASSFPSGTGELFF
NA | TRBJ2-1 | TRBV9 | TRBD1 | TGTGCCAGCAGCGGAGGGGACAGGGCAGTCTACAATGAGCAGTTCTTC | CASSGGDRAVYNEQFF
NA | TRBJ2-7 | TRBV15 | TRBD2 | TGTGCCACCAGCGATCGGGACTACAGCTACGAGCAGTACTTC | CATSDRDYSYEQYF
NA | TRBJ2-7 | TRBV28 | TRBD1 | TGTGCCAGCGACAGGGACCCCTCCTACGAGCAGTACTTC | CASDRDPSYEQYF
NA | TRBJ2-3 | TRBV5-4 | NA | TGTGCCAGCAGCTTGTGGACAGCAGATACGCAGTATTTT | CASSLWTADTQYF
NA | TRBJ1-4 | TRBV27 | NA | TGTGCCAGCAGTCCCTCGGCAGGAATCAATGAAAAACTGTTTTTT | CASSPSAGINEKLFF
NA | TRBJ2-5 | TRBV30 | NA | TGTGCCTGGGGTGCCAGGGAGACCCAGTACTTC | CAWGARETQYF
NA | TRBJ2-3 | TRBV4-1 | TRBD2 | TGCGCCAGCAGCCCCCAGAGGGGTATACTAGCGACTAGCACAGATACGCAGTATTTT | CASSPQRGILATSTDTQYF
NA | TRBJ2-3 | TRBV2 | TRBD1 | TGTGCCCTTAGTTGGAGGCCGGGACAGGTCACAGATACGCAGTATTTT | CALSWRPGQVTDTQYF
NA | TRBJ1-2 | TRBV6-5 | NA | TGTGCCAGCAGCCTGGGGGCCAACTATGGCTACACCTTC | CASSLGANYGYTF
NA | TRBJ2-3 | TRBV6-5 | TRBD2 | TGTGCCAGCAGTTACACGGATAGCGGGAGGGCGAATACGCAGTATTTT | CASSYTDSGRANTQYF
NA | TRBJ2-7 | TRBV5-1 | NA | TGCGCCAGCAGCCTCTCGTACAGGGATGGGCAGTACTTC | CASSLSYRDGQYF
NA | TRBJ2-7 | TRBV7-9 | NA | TGTGCCAGCAGCTTAGCACAGGGAAATTCCTACGAGCAGTACTTC | CASSLAQGNSYEQYF
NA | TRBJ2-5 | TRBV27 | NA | TGTGCCAGCAGTTTATTGGCACAGGGAGAAGAGACCCAGTACTTC | CASSLLAQGEETQYF
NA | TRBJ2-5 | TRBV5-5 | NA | TGTGCCAGCAGCTTGGAAGGCCCCAGGGAGACCCAGTACTTC | CASSLEGPRETQYF
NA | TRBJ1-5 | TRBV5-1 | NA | TGCGCCAGCAGCTTAGGAGGACCAGACCAGCCCCAGCATTTT | CASSLGGPDQPQHF
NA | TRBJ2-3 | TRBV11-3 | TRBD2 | TGTGCCAGCAGCTCTGGGGGGGGAAGAGATACGCAGTATTTT | CASSSGGGRDTQYF
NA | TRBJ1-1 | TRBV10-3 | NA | TGTGCCATCAGCAGGGGCGAGAACACTGAAGCTTTCTTT | CAISRGENTEAFF
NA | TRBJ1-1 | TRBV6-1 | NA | TGTGCCAGCAGTGAAGCGGGAAGGGGAGGGACTGAAGCTTTCTTT | CASSEAGRGGTEAFF
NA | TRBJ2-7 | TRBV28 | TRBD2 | TGTGCCAGCAGTTTAGAGCGGGAGTATGGATACGAGCAGTACTTC | CASSLEREYGYEQYF
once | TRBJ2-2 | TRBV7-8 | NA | TGTGCCAGCAGCTTAGCTAGCAGGGCCGGGGAGCTGTTTTTT | CASSLASRAGELFF
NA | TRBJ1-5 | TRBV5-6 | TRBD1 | TGTGCCAGCAGCGCCGGGACAGGGATCGCGGATCAGCCCCAGCATTTT | CASSAGTGIADQPQHF
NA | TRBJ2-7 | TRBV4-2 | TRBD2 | TGTGCCAGCAGCCAACCCGGGACTAGCGGGCGGGGAGCCTACGAGCAGTACTTC | CASSQPGTSGRGAYEQYF
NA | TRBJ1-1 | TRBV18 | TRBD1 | TGTGCCAGCTCACCGCTCGGACAGGGGGCGACTGAAGCTTTCTTT | CASSPLGQGATEAFF
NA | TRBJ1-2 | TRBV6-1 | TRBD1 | TGTGCCAGCAGTGTAGGGACAGGGGTGGGCTACACCTTC | CASSVGTGVGYTF
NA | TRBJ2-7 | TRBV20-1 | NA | TGCAGTGCTTCAGGTTCCTACGAGCAGTACTTC | CSASGSYEQYF
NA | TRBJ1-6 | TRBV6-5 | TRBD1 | TGTGCCAGCAGTCCTACAGGGGGCGGTTCACCCCTCCACTTT | CASSPTGGGSPLHF
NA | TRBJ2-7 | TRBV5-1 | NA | TGCGCCAGCAGCTTGGGTAGACTTGGGACTTCTCAGAAGAACTACGAGCAGTACTTC | CASSLGRLGTSQKNYEQYF
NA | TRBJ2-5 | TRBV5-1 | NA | TGCGCCAGCAGCTTTAAAGAGACCCAGTACTTC | CASSFKETQYF
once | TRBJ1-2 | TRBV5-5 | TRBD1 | TGTGCCAGCAGTCCCGGGACAGCCCCAGACTACACCTTC | CASSPGTAPDYTF
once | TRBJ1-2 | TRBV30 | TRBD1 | TGTGCCTGGAGTACAGGGGTCGGCTACACCTTC | CAWSTGVGYTF